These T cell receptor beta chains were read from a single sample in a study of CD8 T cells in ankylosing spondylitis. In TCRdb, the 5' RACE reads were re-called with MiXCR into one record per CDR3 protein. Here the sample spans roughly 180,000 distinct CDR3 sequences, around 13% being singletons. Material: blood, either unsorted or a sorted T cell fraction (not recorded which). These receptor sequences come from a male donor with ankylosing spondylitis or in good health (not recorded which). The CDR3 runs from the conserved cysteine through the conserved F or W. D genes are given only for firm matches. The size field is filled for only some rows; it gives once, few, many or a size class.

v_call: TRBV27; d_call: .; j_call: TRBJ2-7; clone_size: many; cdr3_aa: CASSLWGPAYEQYF; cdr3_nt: TGTGCCAGCAGTTTATGGGGGCCGGCCTACGAGCAGTACTTC
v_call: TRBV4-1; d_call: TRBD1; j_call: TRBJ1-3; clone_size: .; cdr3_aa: CASSPYTGDGNTIYF; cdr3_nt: TGCGCCAGCAGCCCATACACAGGGGACGGAAACACCATATATTTT
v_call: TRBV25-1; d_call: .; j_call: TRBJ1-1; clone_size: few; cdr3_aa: CASSQGILGTEAFF; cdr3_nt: TGTGCCAGCAGTCAAGGGATTTTGGGCACTGAAGCTTTCTTT
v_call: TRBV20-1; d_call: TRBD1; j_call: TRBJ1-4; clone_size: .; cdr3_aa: CSAADRGNEKLFF; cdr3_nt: TGCAGTGCCGCCGACAGGGGTAATGAAAAACTGTTTTTT
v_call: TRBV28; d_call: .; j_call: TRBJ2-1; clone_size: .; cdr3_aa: CASGPVVAHEQFF; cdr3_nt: TGTGCCAGCGGGCCGGTAGTTGCGCATGAGCAGTTCTTC
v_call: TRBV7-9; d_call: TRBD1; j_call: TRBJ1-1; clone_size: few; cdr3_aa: CASSPRDRANTEAFF; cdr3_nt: TGTGCCAGCAGCCCCCGGGACAGAGCGAACACTGAAGCTTTCTTT
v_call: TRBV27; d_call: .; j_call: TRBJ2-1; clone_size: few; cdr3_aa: CASSPDRIYNEQFF; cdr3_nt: TGTGCCAGCAGTCCCGACAGGATCTACAATGAGCAGTTCTTC
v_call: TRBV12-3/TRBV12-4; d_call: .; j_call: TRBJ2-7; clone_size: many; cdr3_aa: CASSLIGTREQYF; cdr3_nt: TGTGCCAGCAGTTTAATAGGGACAAGGGAGCAGTACTTC
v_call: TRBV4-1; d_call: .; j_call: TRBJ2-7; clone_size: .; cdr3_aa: CASSPTRYHEQYF; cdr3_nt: TGCGCCAGCAGCCCTACTAGATACCACGAGCAGTACTTC
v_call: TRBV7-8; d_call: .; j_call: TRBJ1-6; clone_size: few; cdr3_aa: CASSPQGVGSPLHF; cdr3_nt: TGTGCCAGCAGCCCACAGGGTGTGGGGTCACCCCTCCACTTT
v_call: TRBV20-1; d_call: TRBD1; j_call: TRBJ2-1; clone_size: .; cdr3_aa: CSARQGAAEQFF; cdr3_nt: TGCAGTGCTCGACAGGGAGCGGCTGAGCAGTTCTTC
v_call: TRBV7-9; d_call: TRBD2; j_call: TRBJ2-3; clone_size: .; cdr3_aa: CASSGGGDTQYF; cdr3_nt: TGTGCCAGCAGCGGCGGGGGAGATACGCAGTATTTT
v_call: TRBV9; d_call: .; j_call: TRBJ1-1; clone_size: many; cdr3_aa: CASSAHRVGAEAFF; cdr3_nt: TGTGCCAGCAGCGCCCACAGGGTGGGGGCGGAAGCTTTCTTT
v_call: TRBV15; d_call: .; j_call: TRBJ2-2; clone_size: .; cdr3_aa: CAISGTWNTGELFF; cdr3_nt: TGTGCCATTTCCGGGACCTGGAACACCGGGGAGCTGTTTTTT
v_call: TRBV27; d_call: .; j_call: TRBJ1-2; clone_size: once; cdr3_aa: CASSLSASYYGYTF; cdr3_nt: TGTGCCAGCAGTCTCTCCGCCAGCTACTATGGCTACACCTTC
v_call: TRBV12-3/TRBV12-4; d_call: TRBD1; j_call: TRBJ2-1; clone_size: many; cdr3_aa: CASSLNRGEQFF; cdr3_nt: TGTGCCAGCAGTTTGAACAGGGGTGAGCAGTTCTTC
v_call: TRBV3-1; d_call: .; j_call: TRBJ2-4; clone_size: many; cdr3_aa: CASSGIKNIQYF; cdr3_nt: TGTGCCAGCTCCGGGATCAAAAACATTCAGTACTTC
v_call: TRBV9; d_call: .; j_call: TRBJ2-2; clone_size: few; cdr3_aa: CASSALIPGELFF; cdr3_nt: TGTGCCAGCAGCGCTCTAATCCCCGGGGAGCTGTTTTTT
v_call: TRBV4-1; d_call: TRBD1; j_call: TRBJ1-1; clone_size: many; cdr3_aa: CASSPGPGTDKRTEAFF; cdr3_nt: TGCGCCAGCAGCCCAGGACCCGGGACAGATAAAAGGACTGAAGCTTTCTTT
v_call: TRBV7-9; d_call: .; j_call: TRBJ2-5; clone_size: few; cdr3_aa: CASLGEVQETQYF; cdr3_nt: TGTGCCAGCTTAGGCGAAGTCCAAGAGACCCAGTACTTC
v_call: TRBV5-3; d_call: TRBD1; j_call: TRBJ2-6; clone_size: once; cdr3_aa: CARSLAARGLVWAGANVLTF; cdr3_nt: TGTGCCAGAAGCTTGGCAGCCAGGGGGCTGGTTTGGGCCGGGGCCAACGTCCTGACTTTC
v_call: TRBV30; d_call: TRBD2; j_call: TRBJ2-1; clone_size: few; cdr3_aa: CACPSGRNEQFF; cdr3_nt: TGTGCCTGCCCCTCCGGGAGGAATGAGCAGTTCTTC
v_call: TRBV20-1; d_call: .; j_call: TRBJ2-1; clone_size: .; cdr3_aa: CSAADSLPGREQFF; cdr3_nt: TGCAGTGCTGCGGACAGTCTCCCGGGTAGGGAGCAGTTCTTC
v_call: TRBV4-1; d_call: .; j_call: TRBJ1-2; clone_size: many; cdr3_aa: CASSRARGHGYTF; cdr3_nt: TGCGCCAGCAGCCGGGCACGCGGGCATGGCTACACCTTC
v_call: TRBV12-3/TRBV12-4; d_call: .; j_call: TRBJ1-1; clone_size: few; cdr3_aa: CASSLGDGLGTEAFF; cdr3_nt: TGTGCCAGCAGTTTGGGGGACGGATTGGGCACTGAAGCTTTCTTT
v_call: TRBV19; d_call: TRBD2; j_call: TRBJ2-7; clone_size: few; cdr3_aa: CASSIDRDVAGLYEQYF; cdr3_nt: TGTGCCAGTAGTATAGATCGGGATGTAGCGGGTCTCTACGAGCAGTACTTC
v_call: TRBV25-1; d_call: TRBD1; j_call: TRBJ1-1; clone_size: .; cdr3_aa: CASGGGQLNTEAFF; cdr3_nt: TGTGCCAGCGGGGGGGGACAGTTGAACACTGAAGCTTTCTTT
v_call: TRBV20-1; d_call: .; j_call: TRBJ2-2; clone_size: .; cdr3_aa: CSAPWGHTGELFF; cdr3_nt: TGCAGTGCTCCCTGGGGACATACCGGGGAGCTGTTTTTT
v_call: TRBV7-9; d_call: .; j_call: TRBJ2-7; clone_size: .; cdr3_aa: CASSPGSDEQYF; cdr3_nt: TGTGCCAGCAGCCCCGGTTCGGACGAGCAGTACTTC
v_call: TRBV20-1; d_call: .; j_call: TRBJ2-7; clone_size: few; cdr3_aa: CSAWATGEQYF; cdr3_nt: TGCAGTGCTTGGGCAACAGGAGAGCAGTACTTC
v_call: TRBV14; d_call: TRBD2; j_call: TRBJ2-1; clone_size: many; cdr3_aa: CASSLAGGAGQFF; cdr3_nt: TGTGCCAGCAGCCTAGCGGGAGGGGCCGGGCAGTTCTTC
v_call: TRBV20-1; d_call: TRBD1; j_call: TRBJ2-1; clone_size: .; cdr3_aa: CSARAPDRDHEQFF; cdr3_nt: TGCAGTGCTAGAGCCCCGGACAGGGACCATGAGCAGTTCTTC
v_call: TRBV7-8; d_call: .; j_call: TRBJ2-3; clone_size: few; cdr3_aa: CASSLYGDTQCF; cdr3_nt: TGTGCCAGCAGCTTATACGGAGATACGCAGTGTTTT
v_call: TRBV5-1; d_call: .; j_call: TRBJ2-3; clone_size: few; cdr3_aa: CASSPGLDPDTQYF; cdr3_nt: TGCGCCAGCAGCCCGGGGCTAGATCCAGATACGCAGTATTTT
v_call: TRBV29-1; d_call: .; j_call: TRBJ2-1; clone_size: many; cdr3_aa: CSVRGLDSYNEQFF; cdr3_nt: TGCAGCGTTAGGGGGTTGGACTCCTACAATGAGCAGTTCTTC
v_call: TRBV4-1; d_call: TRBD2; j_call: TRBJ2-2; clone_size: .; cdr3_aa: CASSHYPGGGRGELFF; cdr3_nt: TGCGCCAGCAGCCATTATCCTGGCGGGGGAAGAGGGGAGCTGTTTTTT
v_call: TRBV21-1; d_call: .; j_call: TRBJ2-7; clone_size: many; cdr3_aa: CANRLREPVYEQYF; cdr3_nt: TGTGCCAACCGCTTGCGGGAGCCCGTCTACGAGCAGTACTTC
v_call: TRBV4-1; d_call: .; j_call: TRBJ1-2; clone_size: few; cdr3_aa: CASSQKSGGGYGYTF; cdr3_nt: TGCGCCAGCAGCCAAAAGAGTGGGGGTGGCTATGGCTACACCTTC
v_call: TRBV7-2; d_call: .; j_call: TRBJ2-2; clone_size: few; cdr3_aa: CASRSGGYTGELFF; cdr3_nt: TGTGCCAGCCGCTCTGGGGGTTACACCGGGGAGCTGTTTTTT
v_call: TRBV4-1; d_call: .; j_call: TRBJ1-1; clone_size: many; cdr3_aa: CASSPQGLRNTEAFF; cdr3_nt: TGCGCCAGCAGCCCCCAGGGACTGCGGAACACTGAAGCTTTCTTT
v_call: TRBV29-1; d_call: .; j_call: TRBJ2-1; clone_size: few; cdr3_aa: CSVHGGGEQFF; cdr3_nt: TGCAGCGTCCACGGAGGAGGGGAGCAGTTCTTC
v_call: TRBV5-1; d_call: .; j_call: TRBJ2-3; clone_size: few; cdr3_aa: CASSGSLGDTQYF; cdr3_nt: TGCGCCAGCAGCGGGAGTCTAGGAGATACGCAGTATTTT
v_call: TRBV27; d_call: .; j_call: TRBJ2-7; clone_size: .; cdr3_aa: CASSPPEVEECEQYF; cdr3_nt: TGTGCCAGCAGTCCCCCGGAGGTCGAGGAGTGCGAGCAGTACTTC
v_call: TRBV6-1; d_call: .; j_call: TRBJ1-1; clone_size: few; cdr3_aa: CASSPTGTGTEAFF; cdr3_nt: TGTGCCAGCAGCCCGACAGGTACCGGCACTGAAGCTTTCTTT
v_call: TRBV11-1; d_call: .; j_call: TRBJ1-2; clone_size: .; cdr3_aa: CASSFAGTFNYGYTF; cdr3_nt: TGTGCCAGCAGCTTCGCCGGGACGTTTAACTATGGCTACACCTTC
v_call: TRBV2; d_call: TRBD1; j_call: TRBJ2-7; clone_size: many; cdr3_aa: CASRSLRTGVAYEQYF; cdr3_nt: TGTGCCAGCAGATCCCTCCGGACAGGAGTCGCCTACGAGCAGTACTTC
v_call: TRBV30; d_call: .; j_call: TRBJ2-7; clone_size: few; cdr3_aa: CAWTGRTPYEQYF; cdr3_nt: TGTGCCTGGACGGGAAGGACACCCTACGAGCAGTACTTC
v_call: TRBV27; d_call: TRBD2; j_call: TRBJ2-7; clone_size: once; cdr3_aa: CASTRGTSGTYYEQYF; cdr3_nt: TGTGCCAGCACCCGAGGGACTAGCGGGACCTACTACGAGCAGTACTTC
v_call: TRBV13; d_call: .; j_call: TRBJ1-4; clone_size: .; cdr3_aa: CASSLGEAREKLFF; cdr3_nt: TGTGCCAGCAGCTTGGGAGAGGCTCGTGAAAAACTGTTTTTT
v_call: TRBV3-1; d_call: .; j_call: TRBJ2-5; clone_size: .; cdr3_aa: CASSQESHFTVQETQYF; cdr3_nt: TGTGCCAGCAGCCAAGAGTCCCACTTCACGGTCCAAGAGACCCAGTACTTC
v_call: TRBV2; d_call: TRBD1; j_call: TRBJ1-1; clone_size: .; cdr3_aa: CASSEGIRGTTEAFF; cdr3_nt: TGTGCCAGCAGTGAAGGAATCAGGGGGACGACTGAAGCTTTCTTT
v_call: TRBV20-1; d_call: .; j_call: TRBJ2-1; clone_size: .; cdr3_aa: CSARAGLYNEQFF; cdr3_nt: TGCAGTGCTAGAGCCGGTCTATACAATGAGCAGTTCTTC